Included here is one T cell receptor (beta chain) sequence, with context. Its antigen is still unknown. The sample belongs to a study of memory CD4+ T cells and cytomegalovirus serostatus. Single viable CD3+CD4+CD8-CD45RO+ cells were sorted as the memory CD4+ T cells. CMV serostatus came from serum IgG against pp150, pp28, p38, p52. Total CD4+ T cells were enriched by CD4 positive selection. TCRdb keeps only in-frame clones here, not all; method: immunoSEQ multiplex PCR. The data hold tens of thousands of clones, with roughly 87% observed a single time. Per germline, CDR1 SEHNR and CDR2 FQNEAQ (reference sequence). The V end lost 2 bases, the J end lost 4 bases, and 6 bases lay between the germline ends. This CDR3 contains 13 residues. Whole-study results and caveats: Suggested: most of the CMV-linked TCR signature lies in CD4+ memory cells. Median bootstrapped AUC for CMV status was just under 0.97 originally, less than 0.92 US-trained.

The chain is built from TRBV7-9 and TRBJ1-5; D not resolved. The sequence was obtained from an adult in good health and CMV-seronegative. Sequenced material: memory CD4+ T cells from blood. CDR3 in amino acids: CASSLNPNQPQHF. The CDR3 DNA reads as TGTGCCAGCAGCTTAAATCCGAATCAGCCCCAGCATTTT.